The clone carrying this T cell receptor (beta chain) occurred a few times. The antigen remains unidentified. This specimen includes other DNA sequences encoding the same CDR3. The CDR3 contains 15 residues. The V gene lost 1 base and the J gene lost 1 base, with 11 bases spanning the gap. Germline-derived CDR1 and CDR2 are SGHRS and YFSETQ. Donors contributed one heparinised blood draw apiece, averaging about 120 mL. The sample belongs to a study of beta chain features in type 1 diabetes. General study findings and limits: Patients with Type 1 diabetes showed moderately but significantly shorter TCRB CDR3s in all four CD4+ subsets. Naive, central memory and regulatory TCRB repertoires appeared more similar among patients than healthy donors. Cells carrying high TCR expression could end up over-represented when cDNA is sequenced.

The isolated RNA, all of it, was reverse transcribed, so expressed TCRB transcripts were what got sequenced. Several million reads per sample on average were obtained from naive, central memory and regulatory T cell samples. Produced via immunoSEQ multiplex PCR; TCRdb's table is partial and in-frame only. The sample has hundreds of thousands of clones, about 14% seen once. The sequenced material came from naive CD4+ T cells from blood. The V gene is TRBV5-1, the J gene TRBJ1-1; D unclear. The TCR originated in a man aged 18 to 29 with type 1 diabetes. The CDR3 is CASSLQGMGNTEAFF. DNA for the CDR3: TGCGCCAGCAGCTTGCAAGGGATGGGGAACACTGAAGCTTTCTTT.